One and the same sample provided the 26 T cell receptor beta chains below, sequenced in a study of identical twins. TCRdb fed the 5' RACE reads into MiXCR, producing one record per CDR3 protein. In the table there are under 300,000 distinct CDR3 sequences, around an eighth of which are singletons. The sample taken for sequencing was memory (CD45RO+) T cells sorted from blood. The receptors shown here come from a woman younger than 30 in good health.

This clonotype was recorded at least ten times. The rearrangement uses TRBV5-1 and TRBJ2-2, with D possibly being TRBD2 (5 bases). Germline assignment: CDR1 SGHRS and CDR2 YFSETQ. This CDR3 is built from 14 residues. Trimming removed 5 bases at V and 3 bases at J, with 11 bases between. The CDR3 here is CASSRSGDTGELFF. DNA of the CDR3: TGCGCCAGCAGTAGATCCGGGGACACCGGGGAGCTGTTTTTT. The full variable domain, with the rest looked up from reference TRBV5-1 and TRBJ2-2, is KAGVTQTPRYLIKTRGQQVTLSCSPISGHRSVSWYQQTPGQGLQFLFEYFSETQRNKGNFPGRFSGRQFSNSRSEMNVSTLELGDSALYLCASSRSGDTGELFFGEGSRLTVL.

The V call is TRBV7-2, the J call TRBJ2-7, with 11 nucleotides matching TRBD2. Germline V gives CDR1 SGHTA, CDR2 FQGNSA. The CDR3 is 15 amino acids. The V segment lost 4 bases and the J segment 4 bases; nucleotides outside the gene matches: 6. CDR3 coding DNA: TGTGCCAGCAGCTACGGGACTAGCGGAGAATACGAGCAGTACTTC. Its protein product is CASSYGTSGEYEQYF.

In nucleotides, the CDR3 is TGTGCCAGCAGTGGACGCGGACTAGCGGGAGGGCCCTTGTACTTC. Protein sequence: CASSGRGLAGGPLYF. The rearrangement uses TRBV6-1 and TRBJ2-7; 15 bases map to TRBD2. CDR1 and CDR2 from the germline V gene are MNHNS and SASEGT. With V trimmed by 4 bases and J by 12 bases, 10 bases remained unmatched. This CDR3 has 15 amino acids.

The chain employs TRBV5-8 and TRBJ1-5; TRBD1 might be the D (6 bases). The V gene lost 3 bases and the J gene lost 2 bases, with 12 bases spanning the gap. CDR1 and CDR2 from the germline V gene are SGHTS and YDEGEE. This CDR3 spans 15 amino acids. The CDR3 DNA is TGTGCCAGCAGCTCTACAGGGAACGGCAATCAGCCCCAGCATTTT. The encoded protein is CASSSTGNGNQPQHF.

This rearrangement joins TRBV7-2 to TRBJ1-1; tentatively, D is TRBD1 (5 bases). Trimming removed 5 bases from V and 5 bases from J, with 9 bases in between. Per the germline V gene, CDR1 is SGHTA and CDR2 is FQGNSA. The length of the CDR3 is 12 residues. For the CDR3, the DNA is TGTGCCAGCAGCAAGGGGAGGACTGAAGCTTTCTTT. The encoded protein is CASSKGRTEAFF. The whole variable domain, filled in from reference TRBV7-2 and TRBJ1-1, reads GAGVSQSPSNKVTEKGKDVELRCDPISGHTALYWYRQSLGQGLEFLIYFQGNSAPDKSGLPSDRFSAERTGGSVSTLTIQRTQQEDSAVYLCASSKGRTEAFFGQGTRLTVV.

In this sample, this clonotype turned up many times. The rearrangement joins TRBV20-1 to TRBJ1-3; D unresolved. The CDR3 totals 12 residues. The germline V gene has CDR1 DFQATT and CDR2 SNEGSKA (reference sequence). V lost 4 bases and J lost 2, with 6 bases in between. CDR3 region: CSATGPGNTIYF. As DNA, the CDR3 is TGCAGTGCTACAGGTCCTGGAAACACCATATATTTT.

The J gene is TRBJ2-7, the V gene TRBV9; 9 bases agree with TRBD1. The CDR3 has 16 residues. The V and J ends lost 3 bases and 2 bases, in that order; junction bases with no gene match: 9. Germline V CDR1 and CDR2: SGDLS, YYNGEE. This CDR3 reads CASSAEGQGSPYEQYF. CDR3 bases: TGTGCCAGCAGCGCAGAGGGACAGGGAAGCCCCTACGAGCAGTACTTC.

The rearrangement links TRBV20-1 to TRBJ2-3; 14 bases are shared with TRBD2. CDR3 length equals 18 residues. The germline V gene encodes CDR1 DFQATT and CDR2 SNEGSKA (reference sequence). The CDR3 sequence is CSALGLAGGHASTDTQYF. The CDR3 DNA reads TGCAGCGCTCTAGGACTAGCGGGGGGACACGCCAGCACAGATACGCAGTATTTT.

In its sample, this clonotype was seen a few times. CDR3 sequence (DNA): TGTGCCAGCAGCCAGGGGTTCGCTCCCAAGGCTTTCTTT. The encoded protein is CASSQGFAPKAFF. The rearrangement links TRBV3-1 to TRBJ1-1; no reliable D call. Trimming left V 3 bases short and J 11 bases short, with 16 bases between. Germline V gives CDR1 LGHDT, CDR2 YNNKEL (reference sequence). The CDR3 runs to 13 residues.

This chain links TRBV6-1 with TRBJ2-1; 9 bases fit TRBD1. With 6 bases clipped from V and 5 bases from J, the junction kept 8 bases outside the gene matches. The germline CDR1 and CDR2 sequences are MNHNS and SASEGT. The CDR3 consists of 15 residues. Written as DNA, the CDR3 is TGTGCCAGCAGCCTCGGACAGGGGAGAAACAATGAGCAGTTCTTC. Protein sequence: CASSLGQGRNNEQFF.

This clonotype has only a few counts. V usage is TRBV7-9 and J usage is TRBJ1-6, with D maybe TRBD1 (5 bases). This CDR3 region has 15 residues. Trimming cost V 2 bases and J 2 bases, with 7 bases left between them. Germline V gene sequence: CDR1 SEHNR, CDR2 FQNEAQ (reference sequence). CDR3 residues: CASSLQGTYNSPLHF. The DNA of the CDR3 is TGTGCCAGCAGCTTACAGGGCACCTATAATTCACCCCTCCACTTT.

This sequence joins TRBV10-3 and TRBJ2-1; D remains ambiguous. Germline V gives CDR1 ENHRY, CDR2 SYGVKD. The germline V and J ends were trimmed by 0 bases and 7 bases, with 7 bases remaining between them. There are 13 residues in the CDR3. CDR3 region: CAISESSRNEQFF. In DNA form, the CDR3 reads TGTGCCATCAGTGAGTCGAGCAGGAATGAGCAGTTCTTC.

The genes are TRBV10-3 and TRBJ2-3, with 9 bases lining up with TRBD2. This CDR3 has 17 amino acids. Germline CDR1 and CDR2: ENHRY and SYGVKD. Unmatched junction bases numbered 6, after V lost 0 bases and J lost 2 bases. CDR3 sequence reads: CAISESTLAGSTDTQYF. CDR3 DNA: TGTGCCATCAGTGAGTCGACCCTAGCGGGGTCCACAGATACGCAGTATTTT.

V gene TRBV4-3 combines with J gene TRBJ2-7; no reliable D call. Trimming took 4 bases from V and 3 from J, leaving 10 bases between them. The CDR3 spans 13 residues. The germline V gene has CDR1 LGHNA and CDR2 YSLEER. The CDR3 DNA sequence: TGCGCCAGCAGCCCGTTACGCGACTACGAGCAGTACTTC. Translated, it gives CASSPLRDYEQYF.

The chain uses TRBV20-1 and TRBJ2-3, with a weak D call TRBD2 (5 bases). Germline values: CDR1 DFQATT, CDR2 SNEGSKA (reference sequence). The CDR3 has 12 amino acids. V lost 2 bases to trimming and J lost 3 bases, with 6 bases between them. CDR3: CSARRETDTQYF. The CDR3 DNA sequence: TGCAGTGCTAGACGGGAAACAGATACGCAGTATTTT.

The sample holds a few counts of this clonotype. The J gene is TRBJ1-2, the V gene TRBV4-1; 8 bases match TRBD1. Germline loops: CDR1 MGHRA, CDR2 YSYEKL. The CDR3 consists of 15 residues. J was trimmed by 4 bases and V by 4 bases; bases with no gene match: 8. CDR3 protein: CASSREGQAFYGYTF. The CDR3 DNA reads TGCGCCAGCAGCCGAGAGGGACAGGCGTTCTATGGCTACACCTTC.

This clonotype came up many times. This chain uses TRBV9 with TRBJ2-1; the match to TRBD2 covers 11 bases. Germline lookup yields CDR1 SGDLS and CDR2 YYNGEE. The CDR3 is 18 residues long. V lost 4 bases to trimming and J lost 4 bases; unmatched junction nucleotides: 13. CDR3 region: CASSLPPTSGGSYNEQFF. The CDR3 DNA reads TGTGCCAGCAGCCTACCCCCCACTAGCGGGGGATCATACAATGAGCAGTTCTTC.

This clonotype was picked up many times. The chain joins TRBV11-2 to TRBJ2-7; D possibly corresponds to TRBD2 (5 bases). The CDR3 contains 15 residues. Trimming pared 3 bases from V and 0 bases from J, leaving 12 bases between. CDR1 is SGHAT and CDR2 is FQNNGV in the germline V gene. CDR3 nucleotide sequence: TGTGCCAGCAGCTTTGAGGGTCGCGGCTCCTACGAGCAGTACTTC. It specifies CASSFEGRGSYEQYF.

The J gene is TRBJ2-2, the V gene TRBV3-1; D is undetermined. V was pared by 2 bases and J by 3 bases, with 4 bases between. This CDR3 region has 13 residues. Germline V lookup: CDR1 LGHDT, CDR2 YNNKEL (reference sequence). The CDR3 sequence is CASSQSYTGELFF. The CDR3 DNA is TGTGCCAGCAGCCAATCTTACACCGGGGAGCTGTTTTTT.

The chain is built from TRBV20-1 and TRBJ2-7; 8 bases agree with TRBD1. The CDR3 has 13 amino acids. Germline values: CDR1 DFQATT, CDR2 SNEGSKA (reference sequence). Trimming cost V 2 bases and J 5 bases; bases outside gene matches: 5. CDR3: CSARLQGADEQYF. In nucleotides, the CDR3 is TGCAGTGCTAGACTGCAGGGGGCTGACGAGCAGTACTTC.

The V gene is TRBV5-6, the J gene TRBJ2-7; D remains ambiguous. Trimming took off 3 bases at V and 2 bases at J, with 6 bases between the two ends. Germline-derived CDR1 and CDR2 are SGHDT and YYEEEE. This CDR3 contains 12 residues. CDR3 sequence: CASSSWPYEQYF. Written as DNA, the CDR3 is TGTGCCAGCAGCTCTTGGCCCTACGAGCAGTACTTC. Drawing the rest from reference TRBV5-6 and TRBJ2-7, the complete variable domain is DAGVTQSPTHLIKTRGQQVTLRCSPKSGHDTVSWYQQALGQGPQFIFQYYEEEERQRGNFPDRFSGHQFPNYSSELNVNALLLGDSALYLCASSSWPYEQYFGPGTRLTVT.

This clonotype was recorded many times. V usage is TRBV7-9 and J usage is TRBJ1-2, with 10 bases that match TRBD1. This CDR3 region has 14 residues. Germline V gene data show CDR1 as SEHNR and CDR2 as FQNEAQ (reference sequence). V dropped 4 bases and J dropped 8; count of bases not matched to a gene: 7. In DNA form, the CDR3 reads TGTGCCAGCAGCTGGAGGGACAGGGGAAGCGGCTACACCTTC. It yields the protein CASSWRDRGSGYTF.

This clonotype was observed a few times. This chain connects TRBV6-1 to TRBJ1-1; D unclear. The CDR3 consists of 13 residues. Germline V gene sequence: CDR1 MNHNS, CDR2 SASEGT. Trimming pared 6 bases from V and 1 base from J, leaving 9 bases between. CDR3 sequence reads: CASRDWKNTEAFF. Written as DNA, the CDR3 is TGTGCCAGCAGAGACTGGAAGAACACTGAAGCTTTCTTT.

The chain joins TRBV5-1 to TRBJ2-5; 8 bases are a match to TRBD2. CDR3 size: 16 residues. Germline V lookup: CDR1 SGHRS, CDR2 YFSETQ. The V segment lost 4 bases and the J segment 2 bases; nucleotides outside the gene matches: 10. CDR3 in DNA: TGCGCCAGCAGCCCCCTCGGGGGACTAGGTCAAGAGACCCAGTACTTC. As protein: CASSPLGGLGQETQYF.

The J gene is TRBJ1-2, the V gene TRBV28, with a possible D match to TRBD1 (6 bases). Trimming removed 2 bases from V and 11 bases from J, with 15 bases in between. Looked up from germline, CDR1 is MDHEN and CDR2 is SYDVKM. This CDR3 comprises 13 residues. The CDR3 protein is CASSLTYRVGYTF. The CDR3 coding sequence is TGTGCCAGCAGTTTAACCTACAGGGTCGGTTACACCTTC.

This clonotype came up a few times. The chain employs TRBV6-2 or TRBV6-3 and TRBJ2-4; the D is unclear. The CDR3 totals 13 residues. V dropped 7 bases and J dropped 0 bases, with 7 bases sitting between them. Germline V gene lookup returns CDR1 MNHEY and CDR2 SVGEGT. CDR3 residues: CASTPLAKNIQYF. The CDR3 nucleotides read TGTGCCAGCACCCCACTAGCCAAAAACATTCAGTACTTC.